Listed below are T cell receptor beta chains from one sample, sequenced in a study of blood T cell repertoires in COVID-19. This table comes from immunoSEQ multiplex PCR, and its TCRdb copy is limited to in-frame clones, with some not included. Among 30,000 to 40,000 clones listed, around 90% were seen once. Sequencing was done on a sample of peripheral blood. The receptor source for this set is a human donor in a cohort sampled during active COVID-19. Each CDR3 is given without its conserved first and last residue.

v_call	cdr3_aa
TRBV3-1/TRBV3-2	ASSLRTGIGNTGELF
TRBV6-2/TRBV6-3	ASSPSPTSNYGYT
TRBV7-2	ASSLVPTESSGNTIY
TRBV30	AWSIDPGTSGSYLKSGANVLT
TRBV19	ASRTIGTGSLGTEAF
TRBV28	ASSFQRGSSYNEQF
TRBV7-9	ASSEGSPLH
TRBV24-1	ATSDAGTGGTDTQY
TRBV3-1/TRBV3-2	ASSRPPDTQY
TRBV2	ASRKGLAGGQETQY
TRBV7-2	ASSPGTGWYGYT
TRBV18	ASSQGARNQPQH
TRBV6-5	ASSRGWGDTQY
TRBV6-5	ASRSTGGGYNEQF
TRBV9	ASSVERGGSTSTDTQY
TRBV10-3	AIGDRSYEKLF
TRBV12-3/TRBV12-4	ASSLTGHGYT
TRBV27	ASSLGGVPNSPLH
TRBV5-1	ASSRQTGESPLH
TRBV19	ATRQGLISTGELF
TRBV12-3/TRBV12-4	ASTLWRNEQF
TRBV6-4	ASSFGSGSPLH
TRBV10-3	AISGAGLLQY
TRBV10-3	AIRSDRTNEKLF
TRBV19	ASSIVRGPNTGELF
TRBV28	ASSSAGPQH
TRBV9	ASSLGGARETQY
TRBV18	ASSDIYRATGNQPQH
TRBV24-1	ATSETGAQPQH
TRBV7-9	ASSSGLVYNEQF
TRBV7-3	ASSPGLAVETQY
TRBV29-1	SVGVPQGMYTEAF
TRBV28	AIRLTGFSNTGELF
TRBV6-1	ASSEGLRGGRYNEQF
TRBV19	ASSAVGGNTEAF
TRBV5-1	ASSPRQGTEAF
TRBV7-2	ASSPTTPGELF
TRBV11-2	ASSLLKVDYGYT
TRBV4-1	ASSQDIGTVNEKLF
TRBV2	ASSEALARETQY
TRBV5-5	ASSLAGGSSYNEQF